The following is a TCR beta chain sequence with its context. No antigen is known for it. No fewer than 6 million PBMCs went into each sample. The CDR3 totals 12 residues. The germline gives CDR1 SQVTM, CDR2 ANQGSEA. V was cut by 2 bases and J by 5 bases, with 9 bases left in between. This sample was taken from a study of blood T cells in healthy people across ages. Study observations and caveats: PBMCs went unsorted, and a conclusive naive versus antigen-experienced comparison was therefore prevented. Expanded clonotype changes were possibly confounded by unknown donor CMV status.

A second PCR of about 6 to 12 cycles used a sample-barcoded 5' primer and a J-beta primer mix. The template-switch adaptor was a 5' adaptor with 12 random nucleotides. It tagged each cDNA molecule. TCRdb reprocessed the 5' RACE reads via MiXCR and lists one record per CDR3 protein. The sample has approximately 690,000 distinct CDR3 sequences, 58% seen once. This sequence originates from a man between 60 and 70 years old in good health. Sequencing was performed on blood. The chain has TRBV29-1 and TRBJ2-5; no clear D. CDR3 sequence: CSVEPGEETQYF. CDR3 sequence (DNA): TGCAGCGTTGAACCGGGTGAGGAGACCCAGTACTTC.